The clone carrying this T cell receptor beta chain was observed a handful of times. Its cognate antigen is unknown. V lost 2 bases and J lost 6; bases outside the gene matches: 13. This CDR3 has 16 amino acids. Germline CDR1 is DFQATT and CDR2 is SNEGSKA (reference sequence). Each CDR3 protein is one row after TCRdb ran MiXCR on the 5' RACE reads. The top ten hold 3% to 3.5% of the sample, which has some 300,000 distinct CDR3 sequences, around 10% seen once. The source of the sample is a study of T cells after yellow fever vaccination. Findings and caveats of the study: A secondary response was less intense yet reached its peak sooner, at day 5 versus 15.

Source: CD4+ T cells sorted from PBMCs, taken 5 days after the yellow fever booster vaccination. The chain is built from TRBV20-1 and TRBJ2-3, with 8 bases aligning to TRBD1. This TCR derives from a man between 18 and 29 years old who received the YFV17D yellow fever vaccine. For the CDR3, the DNA is TGCAGTGCTAGACCGATCCCGACAGGGGCCCCGGATACGCAGTATTTT. Protein sequence: CSARPIPTGAPDTQYF.